A single sample is the source of the 2 T cell receptor beta chains below, sequenced in a study of blood T cell repertoires in COVID-19. Some clones are missing from TCRdb's copy, which holds only in-frame ones; the method was immunoSEQ multiplex PCR. The profile shows about 210,000 clones, about 90% of them singletons. The specimen sequenced was peripheral blood. Receptors were obtained from a man aged 25 to 40 with acute or convalescent COVID-19.

This clone has only a few counts. This rearrangement joins TRBV9 to TRBJ1-2, with a possible D match to TRBD1 (5 bases). This CDR3 is 14 amino acids long. Trimming left V 4 bases short and J 8 bases short, with 18 bases between. Germline V gene lookup returns CDR1 SGDLS and CDR2 YYNGEE. CDR3 amino acids: CASSSRRGGRGYTF. DNA for the CDR3: TGTGCCAGCAGCTCACGAAGGGGAGGTAGGGGCTACACCTTC.

CDR3 DNA: TGTGCCAGCAGCGAGACAGGGGGCATGAACGAGCAGTACTTC. This codes for CASSETGGMNEQYF. J is TRBJ2-7 and V is TRBV9; 10 nucleotides align to TRBD1. The V and J ends lost 3 bases and 5 bases, in that order; junction bases with no gene match: 5. This CDR3 has 14 residues. Germline CDR1 and CDR2: SGDLS and YYNGEE.